The 20 T cell receptor beta chains below all came from one sample that was sequenced in a study of blood T cells in healthy people across ages. A J-beta primer mix and a sample-barcoded 5' primer were used in a second PCR of roughly 6 to 12 cycles. A single record per CDR3 protein comes from TCRdb applying MiXCR to the 5' RACE reads. This repertoire shows around 780,000 distinct CDR3 sequences, around 50% found once; its top ten account for 25% to 30%. The sample consisted of blood. These receptors came from a man aged 40-49 years in good health.

The sample holds a few counts of this clonotype. The chain joins TRBV6-1 to TRBJ2-1; 8 bases map to TRBD2. Germline trimming cut 7 bases from V and 9 bases from J; bases unmatched to any gene: 2. The CDR3 consists of 11 residues. Per the germline V gene, CDR1 is MNHNS and CDR2 is SASEGT. The CDR3 bases are TGTGCCAGCACGGGAGGGGTTGAGCAGTTCTTC. Translation gives CASTGGVEQFF.

This clonotype was seen once. This sequence joins TRBV28 and TRBJ1-1; weak D call: TRBD1 (5 bases). The CDR3 consists of 15 residues. CDR1 is MDHEN and CDR2 is SYDVKM in the germline V gene. V lost 1 base and J lost 7, with 16 bases in between. The CDR3 coding sequence is TGTGCCAGCAGTTTATCTCCACGAGGGGATATTGAAGCTTTCTTT. This gives the protein CASSLSPRGDIEAFF.

This chain joins TRBV4-2 and TRBJ2-7; TRBD1 agrees at 8 bases. V lost 6 bases and J lost 0; bases outside the gene matches: 13. There are 17 residues in the CDR3. Germline-derived CDR1 and CDR2 are LGHNA and YNFKEQ. The CDR3 DNA is TGTGCCAGCAGTCATCCTCAGGGGGCATCGTCCTCCTACGAGCAGTACTTC. It codes for CASSHPQGASSSYEQYF.

The V call is TRBV12-3 or TRBV12-4, the J call TRBJ1-3; no definite D call. The CDR3 length is 16 residues. V shed 3 bases and J shed 8 bases, with 20 bases lying between them. CDR3 loop: CASSFMGPSGGDTIYF. CDR3 coding DNA: TGTGCCAGCAGTTTTATGGGCCCATCGGGCGGCGACACCATATATTTT.

The CDR3 here is CASSGGQGMYEQYF. The DNA of the CDR3 is TGTGCCAGCAGCGGGGGACAGGGCATGTACGAGCAGTACTTC. This chain connects TRBV9 to TRBJ2-4, with TRBD1 matching over 9 bases. The end of the DNA is better explained by TRBJ2-7, so the J call may be wrong. CDR1 SGDLS and CDR2 YYNGEE come from the germline V gene. This CDR3 is built from 14 residues.

This clonotype was seen only once. V and J are TRBV20-1 and TRBJ2-5; D unclear. V lost 0 bases, J lost 5 bases, and 19 bases lay in between. Per the germline V gene, CDR1 is DFQATT and CDR2 is SNEGSKA (reference sequence). This CDR3 has 16 residues. The chain's CDR3 is CSARDSRLGNRETQYF. The CDR3 coding sequence is TGCAGTGCTAGAGACTCACGGCTGGGTAATAGGGAGACCCAGTACTTC.

The chain recombines TRBV5-1 with TRBJ2-3; 12 bases align to TRBD1. The ends lost 3 bases at V and 6 bases at J; junction bases unmatched: 8. The germline CDR1 and CDR2 sequences are SGHRS and YFSETQ. This CDR3 contains 16 residues. CDR3 bases: TGCGCCAGCAGCTGGACCGGGACAGGGGGCGAGGATACGCAGTATTTT. This gives the protein CASSWTGTGGEDTQYF.

The chain recombines TRBV5-1 with TRBJ2-2; D is unresolved. CDR3 length: 15 residues. Per germline, CDR1 SGHRS and CDR2 YFSETQ. V was trimmed by 2 bases and J by 2 bases, leaving 10 bases between them. CDR3 coding DNA: TGCGCCAGCAGCTTTCGCTATGACAACACCGGGGAGCTGTTTTTT. It encodes CASSFRYDNTGELFF.

A few counts support this clonotype. V and J are TRBV15 and TRBJ2-7, with D tentatively TRBD1 (6 bases). The V gene lost 3 bases and the J gene lost 0 bases, with 12 bases spanning the gap. Per the germline V gene, CDR1 is LNHNV and CDR2 is YYDKDF (reference sequence). The CDR3 is 15 residues long. The CDR3 loop is CATSSPDSFSYEQYF. CDR3 DNA sequence: TGTGCCACCAGCAGTCCGGACAGTTTCTCCTACGAGCAGTACTTC.

This chain uses TRBV4-2 with TRBJ2-3; D gene uncertain. The V and J ends lost 0 bases and 4 bases respectively, with 8 bases between them. Germline assignment: CDR1 LGHNA and CDR2 YNFKEQ. The CDR3 is 14 amino acids. CDR3 sequence: CASSQDLRADTQYF. CDR3 nucleotide sequence: TGTGCCAGCAGCCAAGATTTACGGGCAGATACGCAGTATTTT.

The sample holds a few counts of this clonotype. This sequence joins TRBV29-1 and TRBJ1-1; D may be TRBD1 (6 bases). This CDR3 is built from 13 residues. Trimming pared 3 bases from V and 2 bases from J, leaving 10 bases between. Looked up from germline, CDR1 is SQVTM and CDR2 is ANQGSEA. This chain's CDR3 is CSVDQGINTEAFF. The CDR3 DNA reads as TGCAGCGTTGATCAGGGGATAAACACTGAAGCTTTCTTT. The entire variable domain, with the rest obtained from reference TRBV29-1 and TRBJ1-1, is as follows: SAVISQKPSRDICQRGTSLTIQCQVDSQVTMMFWYRQQPGQSLTLIATANQGSEATYESGFVIDKFPISRPNLTFSTLTVSNMSPEDSSIYLCSVDQGINTEAFFGQGTRLTVV.

V is TRBV11-1 and J is TRBJ2-4; perhaps TRBD2 as D (6 bases). The J call may be incorrect, as the DNA end agrees better with TRBJ2-7. Germline values: CDR1 SGHAT, CDR2 FQDESV (reference sequence). This CDR3 has 16 residues. CDR3 loop: CASSIGMVGGTYEQYF. CDR3 nucleotide sequence: TGTGCCAGCAGCATTGGAATGGTCGGGGGTACCTACGAGCAGTACTTC.

CDR3 DNA: TGTGCCAGCAGCCGGACTAGCGGGAGGGATGAGCAGTTCTTC. It is translated as CASSRTSGRDEQFF. The chain is built from TRBV12-3 or TRBV12-4 and TRBJ2-1; 15 nucleotides line up with TRBD2. With V trimmed by 6 bases and J by 8 bases, 2 bases remained unmatched. CDR3 length equals 14 residues.

V and J are TRBV6-2 or TRBV6-3 and TRBJ2-7; D call uncertain. CDR1 is MNHEY, CDR2 SVGEGT, per germline. The V gene lost 0 bases and the J gene lost 6 bases, with 9 bases spanning the gap. The CDR3 covers 13 residues. CDR3 DNA sequence: TGTGCCAGCAGTTACTCAGCCCCTCCCGAGCAGTACTTC. Protein product: CASSYSAPPEQYF.

V gene TRBV4-2 combines with J gene TRBJ2-3, with 8 bases that match TRBD2. J gave up 3 bases and V 1 base, and 3 bases lay outside the gene matches. Germline V gene lookup returns CDR1 LGHNA and CDR2 YNFKEQ. The CDR3 is 15 residues long. The DNA for the CDR3 is TGTGCCAGCAGCCAAGCTAGCGGGCAGACAGATACGCAGTATTTT. It encodes CASSQASGQTDTQYF.

The V and J genes are TRBV7-9 and TRBJ2-5, with 7 bases matching TRBD1. The CDR3 has 14 amino acids. Germline V gene sequence: CDR1 SEHNR, CDR2 FQNEAQ (reference sequence). The trim removed 4 bases at V and 5 bases at J, leaving 7 bases unmatched. This chain's CDR3 is CASSSGQVAETQYF. The CDR3 nucleotides read TGTGCCAGCAGCTCCGGACAGGTCGCGGAGACCCAGTACTTC.

The rearrangement uses TRBV27 and TRBJ2-3; D is tentatively TRBD1 or TRBD2 (7 bases each). The ends were cut back, 5 bases at V and 2 bases at J, with 17 bases in the middle. CDR1 MNHEY and CDR2 SMNVEV come from the germline V gene (reference sequence). This CDR3 is 16 amino acids long. The CDR3 sequence is CASSLGGGQYTDTQYF. The CDR3 DNA follows: TGTGCCAGCAGTCTCGGCGGGGGACAGTACACAGATACGCAGTATTTT.

The chain carries TRBV29-1 and TRBJ2-1; 9 bases match TRBD1. V was pared by 3 bases and J by 0 bases, with 15 bases of the junction left unmatched. Germline values: CDR1 SQVTM, CDR2 ANQGSEA. The CDR3 covers 19 residues. The CDR3 region has the DNA TGCAGCGTTGATACGGGACAGGGATTTGTAGGAATCTCCTACAATGAGCAGTTCTTC. Its protein is CSVDTGQGFVGISYNEQFF.

This clonotype appeared a few times. The rearrangement links TRBV2 to TRBJ1-5; a weak D match, TRBD1 (5 bases). V lost 1 base and J lost 1, with 11 bases in between. In germline, CDR1 is SNHLY, CDR2 FYNNEI. The CDR3 spans 16 residues. The CDR3 DNA sequence: TGTGCCAGCAGTGAAGGGGGACGGCGGAGCAATCAGCCCCAGCATTTT. This sequence encodes CASSEGGRRSNQPQHF.

This clonotype was observed once. The chain links TRBV2 to TRBJ2-4; D uncertain. The end of the DNA is better explained by TRBJ2-7, so the J call may be wrong. The CDR3 runs to 12 residues. Germline V gives CDR1 SNHLY, CDR2 FYNNEI. The CDR3 spells CASSALAYEQYF. The DNA of the CDR3 is TGTGCCAGCAGTGCCCTCGCCTACGAGCAGTACTTC.